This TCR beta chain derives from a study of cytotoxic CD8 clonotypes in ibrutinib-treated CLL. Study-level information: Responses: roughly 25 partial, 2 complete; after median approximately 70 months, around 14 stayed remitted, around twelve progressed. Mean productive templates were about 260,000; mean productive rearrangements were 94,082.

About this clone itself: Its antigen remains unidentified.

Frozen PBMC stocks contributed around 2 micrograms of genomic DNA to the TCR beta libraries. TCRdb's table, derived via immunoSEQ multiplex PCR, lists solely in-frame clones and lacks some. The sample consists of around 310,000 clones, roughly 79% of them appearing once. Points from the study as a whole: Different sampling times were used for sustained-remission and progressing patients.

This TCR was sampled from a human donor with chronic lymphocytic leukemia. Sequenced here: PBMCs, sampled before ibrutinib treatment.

CDR3 protein: CASSTRTGTQETQYF. The CDR3 nucleotides are TGTGCCAGCAGTACCCGGACCGGGACCCAAGAGACCCAGTACTTC. The V and J genes are TRBV6-1 and TRBJ2-5; D possibly matches TRBD1 or TRBD2 (5 bases each). The CDR3 spans 15 residues. Trimming removed 5 bases at V and 1 base at J, with 14 bases between. Germline values: CDR1 MNHNS, CDR2 SASEGT.